Below, 10 T cell receptor beta chains from the same sample are listed, as sequenced in a study of blood T cells in healthy people across ages. Sample-barcoded 5' priming and a J-beta primer mix drove a second PCR of about 6 to 12 cycles. TCRdb used MiXCR to reprocess the 5' RACE reads, holding one entry per CDR3 protein. Altogether approximately 800,000 distinct CDR3 sequences are present, 20% to 30% being singletons, with the ten largest covering 3%. These data are also associated with another study on T cells of mothers and their children.

The sample was blood. The receptors stem from a boy between 5 and 17 years old in good health.

This clonotype occurred a few times. The chain links TRBV6-5 to TRBJ1-2; the D is unclear. V was trimmed by 4 bases and J by 7 bases, leaving 25 bases between them. CDR1 is MNHEY, CDR2 SVGAGI, per germline. The CDR3 runs 17 residues. CDR3 in DNA: TGTGCCAGCAGTTTCCTACCGGACTCGTCACACATGCGTGGCTACACCTTC. Its translation: CASSFLPDSSHMRGYTF.

The rearrangement joins TRBV10-3 to TRBJ2-5, with 7 bases fitting TRBD1. Trimming cost V 3 bases and J 4 bases; bases outside gene matches: 5. This CDR3 is built from 14 residues. Germline lookup yields CDR1 ENHRY and CDR2 SYGVKD. The CDR3 loop reads CAISERGQGETQYF. CDR3 coding DNA: TGTGCCATCAGTGAAAGGGGGCAAGGAGAGACCCAGTACTTC.

The table lists this clonotype with a few counts. V and J are TRBV28 and TRBJ2-2; 7 bases match TRBD1. Germline CDR1 MDHEN, CDR2 SYDVKM. The length of the CDR3 is 15 residues. The junction had 7 bases not matched to a gene; V was cut back by 5 bases and J by 4 bases. CDR3 sequence (DNA): TGTGCCAGCAGTCAACCGGGACAGAGCACCGGGGAGCTGTTTTTT. Its protein is CASSQPGQSTGELFF. The full variable domain, in which reference TRBV28 and TRBJ2-2 provide the parts outside the CDR3, is DVKVTQSSRYLVKRTGEKVFLECVQDMDHENMFWYRQDPGLGLRLIYFSYDVKMKEKGDIPEGYSVSREKKERFSLILESASTNQTSMYLCASSQPGQSTGELFFGEGSRLTVL.

The CDR3 sequence: CASSPSLAGGNTGELFF. The CDR3 bases are TGTGCCAGCAGTCCATCCCTTGCGGGGGGTAACACCGGGGAGCTGTTTTTT. The chain uses TRBV12-3 or TRBV12-4 and TRBJ2-2; 8 bases line up with TRBD2. The V segment lost 5 bases and the J segment 2 bases; nucleotides outside the gene matches: 10. This CDR3 is 17 amino acids long.

This clonotype was detected only a few times. The gene calls are TRBV29-1 and TRBJ2-7; D possibly corresponds to TRBD1 (6 bases). V lost 7 bases, J lost 0 bases, and 19 bases lay in between. The CDR3 consists of 15 residues. Germline V lookup: CDR1 SQVTM, CDR2 ANQGSEA. The CDR3 DNA reads as TGCAGCGCCCAGTCCTGGGGGCAGGACTCCTACGAGCAGTACTTC. Amino acid sequence: CSAQSWGQDSYEQYF.

Concerning this clonotype itself: The junction shows a germline mismatch at one end, possibly a read error. V is TRBV19 and J is TRBJ2-4, with 8 positions matching TRBD2. This CDR3 region has 15 residues. Germline-derived CDR1 and CDR2 are LNHDA and SQIVND (reference sequence). Here the CDR3 reads CASSISGVAKKIQYF. The CDR3 DNA sequence: TGTGCCAGTAGTATTAGCGGGGTAGCCAAAAAAATTCAGTACTTC.

This chain links TRBV7-9 with TRBJ1-3; D is unresolved. The CDR3 covers 15 residues. V shed 6 bases and J shed 0 bases, with 12 bases lying between them. The V gene's germline CDR1 is SEHNR and CDR2 FQNEAQ (reference sequence). CDR3 amino acids: CASRPIDYSGNTIYF. Written as DNA, the CDR3 is TGTGCCAGCAGACCGATAGACTACTCTGGAAACACCATATATTTT.

This sequence joins TRBV10-1 and TRBJ2-2, with 10 positions matching TRBD2. Germline trimming cut 4 bases from V and 6 bases from J; bases unmatched to any gene: 5. Germline assignment: CDR1 WNHNN and CDR2 SYGVQD (reference sequence). The CDR3 covers 15 residues. CDR3 protein: CASSASGGAPGELFF. CDR3 bases: TGCGCCAGCAGTGCCAGCGGGGGGGCCCCCGGGGAGCTGTTTTTT.

The V gene is TRBV7-9, the J gene TRBJ1-4; D is perhaps TRBD1 (5 bases). The CDR3 loop spans 14 amino acids. V lost 7 bases and J lost 3, with 12 bases in between. In germline, CDR1 is SEHNR, CDR2 FQNEAQ (reference sequence). Written as DNA, the CDR3 is TGTGCCAGCAACCCCCCGGGGCCTAATGAAAAACTGTTTTTT. Residues: CASNPPGPNEKLFF.

V is TRBV6-1 and J is TRBJ2-7; weak D call: TRBD2 (5 bases). The germline gives CDR1 MNHNS, CDR2 SASEGT. The CDR3 loop spans 13 amino acids. V lost 3 bases to trimming and J lost 4 bases, with 10 bases between them. CDR3 amino acids: CASSEAEEYEQYF. Here the CDR3 DNA reads TGTGCCAGCAGTGAGGCGGAGGAGTACGAGCAGTACTTC.